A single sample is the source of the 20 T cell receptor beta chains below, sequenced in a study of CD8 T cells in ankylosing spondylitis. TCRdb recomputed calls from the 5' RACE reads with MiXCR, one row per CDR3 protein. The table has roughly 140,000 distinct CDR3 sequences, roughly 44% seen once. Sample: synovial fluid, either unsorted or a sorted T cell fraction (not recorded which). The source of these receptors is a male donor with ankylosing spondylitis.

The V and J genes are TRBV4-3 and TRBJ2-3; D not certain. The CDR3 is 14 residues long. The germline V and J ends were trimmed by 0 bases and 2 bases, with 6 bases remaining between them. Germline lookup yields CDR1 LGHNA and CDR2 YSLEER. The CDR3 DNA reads TGCGCCAGCAGCCAAGATGACCACACAGATACGCAGTATTTT. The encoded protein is CASSQDDHTDTQYF.

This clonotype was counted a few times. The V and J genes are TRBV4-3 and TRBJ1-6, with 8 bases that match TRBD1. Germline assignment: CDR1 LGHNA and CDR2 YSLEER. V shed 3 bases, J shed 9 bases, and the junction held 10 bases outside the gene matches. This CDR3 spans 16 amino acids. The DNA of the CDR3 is TGCGCCAGCAGCCAGGATTCCAGGGGGCTAACTTCACCCCTCCACTTT. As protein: CASSQDSRGLTSPLHF.

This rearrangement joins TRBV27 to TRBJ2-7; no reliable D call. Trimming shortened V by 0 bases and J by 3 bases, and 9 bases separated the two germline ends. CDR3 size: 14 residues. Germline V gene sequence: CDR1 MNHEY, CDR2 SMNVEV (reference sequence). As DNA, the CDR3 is TGTGCCAGCAGTTTATCTCCCTCCGTCTACGAGCAGTACTTC. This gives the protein CASSLSPSVYEQYF.

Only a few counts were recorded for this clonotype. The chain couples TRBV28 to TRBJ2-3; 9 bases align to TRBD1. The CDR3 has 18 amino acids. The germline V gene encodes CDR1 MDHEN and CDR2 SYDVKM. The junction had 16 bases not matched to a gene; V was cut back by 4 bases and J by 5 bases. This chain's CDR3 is CASSSNDLGQGKVDTQYF. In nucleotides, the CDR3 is TGTGCCAGCAGTTCAAACGACCTGGGACAGGGCAAGGTAGATACGCAGTATTTT.

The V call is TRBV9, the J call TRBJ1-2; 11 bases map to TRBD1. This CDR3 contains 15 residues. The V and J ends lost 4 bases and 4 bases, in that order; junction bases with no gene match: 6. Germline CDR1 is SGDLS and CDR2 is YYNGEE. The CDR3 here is CASSPGTGGGYGYTF. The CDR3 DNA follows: TGTGCCAGCAGCCCCGGGACAGGGGGTGGCTATGGCTACACCTTC.

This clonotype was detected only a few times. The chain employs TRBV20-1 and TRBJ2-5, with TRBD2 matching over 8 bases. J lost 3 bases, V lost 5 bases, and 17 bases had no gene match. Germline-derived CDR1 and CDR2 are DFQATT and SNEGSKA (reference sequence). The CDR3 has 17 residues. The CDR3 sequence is CSALPRGGRTLEETQYF. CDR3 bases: TGCAGTGCTCTCCCCCGGGGCGGGAGGACGCTTGAAGAGACCCAGTACTTC.

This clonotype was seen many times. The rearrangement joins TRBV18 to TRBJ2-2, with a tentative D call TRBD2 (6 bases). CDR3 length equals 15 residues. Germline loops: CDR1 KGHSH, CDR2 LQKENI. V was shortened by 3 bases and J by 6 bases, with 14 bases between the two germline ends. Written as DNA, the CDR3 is TGTGCCAGCTCACCGAACTCGGGGGTACCCGGGGAGCTGTTTTTT. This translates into CASSPNSGVPGELFF.

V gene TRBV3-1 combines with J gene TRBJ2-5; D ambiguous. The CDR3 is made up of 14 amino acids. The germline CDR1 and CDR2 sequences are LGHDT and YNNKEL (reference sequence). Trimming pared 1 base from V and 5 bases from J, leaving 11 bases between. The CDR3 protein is CASSQVFRKETQYF. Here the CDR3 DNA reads TGTGCCAGCAGCCAAGTATTTCGGAAGGAGACCCAGTACTTC.

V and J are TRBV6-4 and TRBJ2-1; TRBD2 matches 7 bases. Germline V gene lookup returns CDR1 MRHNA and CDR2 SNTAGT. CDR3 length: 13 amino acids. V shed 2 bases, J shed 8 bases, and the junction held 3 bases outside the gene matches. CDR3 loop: CASSDGGVDEQFF. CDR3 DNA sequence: TGTGCCAGCAGTGACGGGGGGGTGGATGAGCAGTTCTTC.

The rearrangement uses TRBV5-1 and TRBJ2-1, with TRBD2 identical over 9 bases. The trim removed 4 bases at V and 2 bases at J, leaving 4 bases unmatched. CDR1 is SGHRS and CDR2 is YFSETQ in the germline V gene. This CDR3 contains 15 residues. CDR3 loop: CASSLSGGTYNEQFF. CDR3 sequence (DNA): TGCGCCAGCAGCCTTAGCGGGGGAACCTACAATGAGCAGTTCTTC.

The CDR3 protein is CATSRDRGFMNTEAFF. CDR3 in DNA: TGTGCCACCAGCAGAGACAGGGGCTTTATGAACACTGAAGCTTTCTTT. The chain uses TRBV15 and TRBJ1-1; possible D gene TRBD1, 6 bases. From germline, CDR1 is LNHNV and CDR2 YYDKDF (reference sequence). This CDR3 spans 16 amino acids. The V and J ends lost 0 bases and 0 bases respectively, with 11 bases between them.

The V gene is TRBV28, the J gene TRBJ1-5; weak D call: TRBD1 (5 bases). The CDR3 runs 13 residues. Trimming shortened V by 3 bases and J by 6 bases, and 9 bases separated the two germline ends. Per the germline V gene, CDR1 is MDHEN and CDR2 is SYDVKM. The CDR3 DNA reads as TGTGCCAGCAGTTTTGTGGGGGGTCAGCCCCAGCATTTT. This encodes CASSFVGGQPQHF.

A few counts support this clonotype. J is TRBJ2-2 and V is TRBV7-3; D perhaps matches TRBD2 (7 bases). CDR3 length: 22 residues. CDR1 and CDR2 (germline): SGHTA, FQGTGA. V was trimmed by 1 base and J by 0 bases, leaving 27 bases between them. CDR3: CASSLRLGGRNAPRANTGELFF. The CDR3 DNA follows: TGTGCCAGCAGCTTAAGGCTCGGGGGGCGAAACGCCCCCCGCGCGAACACCGGGGAGCTGTTTTTT.

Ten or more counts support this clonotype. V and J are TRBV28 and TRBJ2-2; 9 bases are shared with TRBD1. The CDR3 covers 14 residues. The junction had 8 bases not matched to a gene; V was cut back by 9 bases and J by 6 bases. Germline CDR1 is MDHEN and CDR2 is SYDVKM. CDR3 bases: TGTGCCAGTGAGACAGGGGGATCTGCCGGGGAGCTGTTTTTT. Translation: CASETGGSAGELFF. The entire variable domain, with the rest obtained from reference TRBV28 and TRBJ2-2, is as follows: DVKVTQSSRYLVKRTGEKVFLECVQDMDHENMFWYRQDPGLGLRLIYFSYDVKMKEKGDIPEGYSVSREKKERFSLILESASTNQTSMYLCASETGGSAGELFFGEGSRLTVL.

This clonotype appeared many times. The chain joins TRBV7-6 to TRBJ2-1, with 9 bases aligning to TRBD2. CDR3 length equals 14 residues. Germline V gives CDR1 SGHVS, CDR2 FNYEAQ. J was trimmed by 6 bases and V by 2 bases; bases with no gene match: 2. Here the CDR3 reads CASSLLAGPNEQFF. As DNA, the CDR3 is TGTGCCAGCAGCTTACTAGCGGGACCCAATGAGCAGTTCTTC.

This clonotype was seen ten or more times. The CDR3 here is CASSLVAGAGELFF. The DNA for the CDR3 is TGTGCCAGCAGTTTAGTGGCAGGGGCCGGGGAGCTGTTTTTT. The chain employs TRBV27 and TRBJ2-2, with D perhaps matching TRBD1 (6 bases). V was shortened by 2 bases and J by 6 bases, with 10 bases between the two germline ends. The CDR3 runs to 14 residues. Germline V gene data show CDR1 as MNHEY and CDR2 as SMNVEV (reference sequence).

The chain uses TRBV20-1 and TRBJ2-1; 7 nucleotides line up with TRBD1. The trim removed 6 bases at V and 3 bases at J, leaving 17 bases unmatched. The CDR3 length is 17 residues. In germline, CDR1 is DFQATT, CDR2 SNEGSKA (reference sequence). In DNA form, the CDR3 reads TGCAGTGCCACAGGGGCAGGGTTGGCCCTCGACTACAATGAGCAGTTCTTC. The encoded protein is CSATGAGLALDYNEQFF.

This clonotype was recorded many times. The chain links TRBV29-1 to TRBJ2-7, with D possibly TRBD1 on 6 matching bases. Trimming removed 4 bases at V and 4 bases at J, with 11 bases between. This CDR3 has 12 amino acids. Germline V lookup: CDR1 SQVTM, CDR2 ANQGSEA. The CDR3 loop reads CSVGIGGYEQYF. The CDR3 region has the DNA TGCAGCGTTGGGATAGGGGGATACGAGCAGTACTTC.

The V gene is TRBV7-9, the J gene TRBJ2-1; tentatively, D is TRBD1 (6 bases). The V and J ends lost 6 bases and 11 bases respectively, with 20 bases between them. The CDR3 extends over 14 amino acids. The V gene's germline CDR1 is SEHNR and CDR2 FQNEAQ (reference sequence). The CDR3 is CASRLRTPGTKQFF. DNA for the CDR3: TGTGCCAGCAGGCTTAGAACTCCCGGGACAAAGCAGTTCTTC. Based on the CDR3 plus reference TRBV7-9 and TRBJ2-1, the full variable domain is DTGVSQNPRHKITKRGQNVTFRCDPISEHNRLYWYRQTLGQGPEFLTYFQNEAQLEKSRLLSDRFSAERPKGSFSTLEIQRTEQGDSAMYLCASRLRTPGTKQFFGPGTRLTVL.

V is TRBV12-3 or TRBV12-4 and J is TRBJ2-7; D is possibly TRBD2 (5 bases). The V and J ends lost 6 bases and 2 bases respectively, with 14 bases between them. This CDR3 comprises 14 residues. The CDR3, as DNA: TGTGCCAGCAGCCTAGCCTGGCGAACCTACGAGCAGTACTTC. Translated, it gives CASSLAWRTYEQYF.